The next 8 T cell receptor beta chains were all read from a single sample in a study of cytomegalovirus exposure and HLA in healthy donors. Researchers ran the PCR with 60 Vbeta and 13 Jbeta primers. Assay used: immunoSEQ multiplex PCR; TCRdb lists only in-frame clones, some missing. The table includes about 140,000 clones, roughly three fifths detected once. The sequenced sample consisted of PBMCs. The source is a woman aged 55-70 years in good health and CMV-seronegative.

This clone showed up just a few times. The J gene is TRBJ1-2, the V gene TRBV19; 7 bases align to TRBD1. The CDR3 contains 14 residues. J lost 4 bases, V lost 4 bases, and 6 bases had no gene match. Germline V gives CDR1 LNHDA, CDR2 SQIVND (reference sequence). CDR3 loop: CASSSMGQSYGYTF. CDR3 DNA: TGTGCCAGTAGTAGTATGGGACAGTCCTATGGCTACACCTTC.

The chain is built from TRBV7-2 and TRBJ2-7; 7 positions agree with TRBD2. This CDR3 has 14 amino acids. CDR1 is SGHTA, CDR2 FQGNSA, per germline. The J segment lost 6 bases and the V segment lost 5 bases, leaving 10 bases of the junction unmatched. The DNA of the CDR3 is TGTGCCAGCAGCCCCCGGGGGGAGCGTAGCGAGCAGTACTTC. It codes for CASSPRGERSEQYF.

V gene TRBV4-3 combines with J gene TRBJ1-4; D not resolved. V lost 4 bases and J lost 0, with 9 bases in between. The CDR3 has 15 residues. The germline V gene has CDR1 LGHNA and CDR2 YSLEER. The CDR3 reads CASSPTETTNEKLFF. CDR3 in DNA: TGCGCCAGCAGCCCTACAGAAACAACTAATGAAAAACTGTTTTTT.

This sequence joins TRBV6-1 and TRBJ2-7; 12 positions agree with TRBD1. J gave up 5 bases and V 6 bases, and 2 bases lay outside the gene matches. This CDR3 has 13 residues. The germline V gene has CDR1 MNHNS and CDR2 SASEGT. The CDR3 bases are TGTGCCAGCAGCGGGACAGGGGGCCACGAGCAGTACTTC. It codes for CASSGTGGHEQYF.

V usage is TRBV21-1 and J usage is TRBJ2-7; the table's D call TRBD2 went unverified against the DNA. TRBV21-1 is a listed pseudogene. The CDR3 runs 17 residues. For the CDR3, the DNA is TGTGCCAGCAGCAAAGATGGTAGCGGGAGGCAATCCTACGAGCAGTACTTC. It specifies CASSKDGSGRQSYEQYF.

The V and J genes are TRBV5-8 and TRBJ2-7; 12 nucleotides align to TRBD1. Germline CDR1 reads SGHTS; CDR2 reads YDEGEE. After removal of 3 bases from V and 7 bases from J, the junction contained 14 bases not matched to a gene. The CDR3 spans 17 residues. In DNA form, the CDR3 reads TGTGCCAGCAGCTCGGGACAGGGGGCAGATTTTTCCGGGGAGCAGTACTTC. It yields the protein CASSSGQGADFSGEQYF.

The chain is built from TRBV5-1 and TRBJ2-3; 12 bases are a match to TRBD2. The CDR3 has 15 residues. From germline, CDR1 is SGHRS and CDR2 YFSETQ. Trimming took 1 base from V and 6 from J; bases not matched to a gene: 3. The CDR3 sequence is CASSLSLAGGDTQYF. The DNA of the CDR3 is TGCGCCAGCAGCTTGTCCCTAGCGGGGGGGGATACGCAGTATTTT.

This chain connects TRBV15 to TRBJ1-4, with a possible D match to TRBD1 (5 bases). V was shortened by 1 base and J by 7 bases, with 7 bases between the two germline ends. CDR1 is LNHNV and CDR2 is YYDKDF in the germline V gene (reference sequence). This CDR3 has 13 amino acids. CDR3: CATSRVRVEKLFF. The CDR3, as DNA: TGTGCCACCAGCAGAGTCAGGGTTGAAAAACTGTTTTTT.